This TCR beta chain was documented in a study of blood T cell repertoires in COVID-19 (TCRdb year 2020). For context, the study as a whole: Samples from collaborators originated in the United States, Italy and Spain and spanned both the acute and convalescent phases of COVID-19. The prospective study material was composed of cDNA or gDNA derived from T cells, B-cell-depleted T cells, or PBMCs. The dataset comprised deeply sampled blood TCRbeta repertoires from subjects exposed to, actively infected with, or recovered from COVID-19. The repertoires were released in a freely available public database intended as a resource for research on the immune response to SARS-CoV-2. Samples came from the ongoing ImmuneRACE study (first 160 participants) plus 1,254 subjects from 6 global collaborators. The sample metadata nearly always contained a de-identified subject ID, COVID-19 status, age in years and sex. Where HLA class I and class II types were available, the types were taken from metadata supplied by the sample provider, not from assay-based typing.

For this clone: Its specific antigen is unknown. No base qualities exist here, and no much larger clone lies one base off it.

Relative to germline, V is 0 bases shorter and J is 8 bases shorter, with 15 bases between their ends. CDR1 SGHDT and CDR2 YYEEEE are derived from the germline V gene. Inclusive of the bounding cysteine and phenylalanine, the CDR3 is 16 residues long. Only CDR3 DNA remains: 48 bases, in frame from the first base. Whole blood was collected in K2EDTA tubes by collaborating institutions according to the institutions' own protocols. For TCRbeta analysis, collaborator samples were shipped as frozen whole blood, as isolated PBMCs, or as DNA extracted from either sample type. TCRbeta CDR3 regions were amplified from genomic DNA using the immunoSEQ Assay, a bias-controlled multiplex PCR. On the study's bioinformatics: The number of nucleated cells in each sample was estimated by amplification of reference gene primers within the assay. Sequence reads were collapsed and filtered to measure the absolute abundance of every unique TCRbeta CDR3 rearrangement. For each sample, productive Simpson clonality was calculated as the square root of Simpson's diversity index across productive rearrangements. TCRdb's version of the immuneACCESS table is confined to in-frame rearrangements and falls short of the full clone set. An unresolved V gene accounts for under half of the shortfall where checked; the remainder is of unknown origin. V and J calls plus clone size are reproduced from that table; the DNA served to infer D and trimming. The sample table shows 140,000 or so clones, and 75% to 90% are seen once. The ten largest account for just over 3% of the sample.

The paper as a whole reports these results and caveats: The amount of clinical and demographic metadata varied by source and participant and was provided uncurated.

The clonotype comes from a woman between 55 and 75 years old with active COVID-19. In this chain, TRBV5-6 is recombined with TRBJ1-6; the D gene is possibly TRBD1, with 5 bases matching. The sample was peripheral blood. The CDR3 in this case is CASSLVGGRGDSPLHF. The nucleotide sequence reads as follows: TGTGCCAGCAGCTTGGTTGGAGGCCGGGGGGATTCACCCCTCCACTTT.